This T cell receptor (beta chain) is drawn from a study of blood T cells in healthy people across ages. This clonotype was counted a few times. Germline CDR1 is LGHDT and CDR2 is YNNKEL (reference sequence). This CDR3 has 13 amino acids. V was pared by 3 bases and J by 3 bases, with 2 bases of the junction left unmatched. Together with a sample-barcoded 5' primer, a J-beta primer mix was included in a second PCR lasting about 7 to 11 cycles. From the 5' RACE reads, TCRdb called clonotypes with MiXCR, one entry per CDR3 protein. The data hold approximately 760,000 distinct CDR3 sequences, with 25% observed a single time. The same specimen was also included in a second study, on T cells of mothers and their children. That investigation notes: Researchers report slightly higher, though non-significant, overlap in related mother-child pairs than in unrelated pairs.

This TCR was recovered from a boy younger than 18 in good health. This chain joins TRBV3-1 and TRBJ2-7, with 7 bases lining up with TRBD1. The material sequenced was blood. The CDR3 protein is CASSHRGNYEQYF. The CDR3 DNA reads as TGTGCCAGCAGCCACAGGGGGAACTACGAGCAGTACTTC.